A selection of T cell receptor beta chains follows, all from one sample in a study of identical twins' blood T cells. TCRdb processed the 5' RACE reads anew with MiXCR; each CDR3 protein has one entry. The sample contains fewer than 450,000 distinct CDR3 sequences, under 30% of which appear only once. Sequenced input: PBMCs. Receptors originate from a woman aged 18 to 55 in good health. Each CDR3 is given with its conserved first and last residue. The order of the fields is J gene, D gene, clone size, V gene, CDR3 length, CDR3 DNA, CDR3 protein. D genes are given only for firm matches. Size is stated for part of the rows, as once, few or many counts, or as a class when the clone is expanded.

TRBJ1-2,TRBD1,NA,TRBV11-3,14,TGTGCCAGCAGCGGGACAGGGACAGTCCCTGGCTACACCTTC,CASSGTGTVPGYTF
TRBJ2-3,TRBD2,NA,TRBV20-1,15,TGCAGTTGGTTGGGGCGGGAGAAACGAACAGATACGCAGTATTTT,CSWLGREKRTDTQYF
TRBJ2-3,NA,NA,TRBV27,16,TGTGCCAGCAGTTCTAGACAGGTTATGAGCACAGATACGCAGTATTTT,CASSSRQVMSTDTQYF
TRBJ1-4,NA,NA,TRBV19,12,TGTGCCAGTAGTATAGTTGGTGAAAAACTGTTTTTT,CASSIVGEKLFF
TRBJ2-7,NA,NA,TRBV7-2,13,TGTGCCAGCACCACACTCCAAGGTTACGAGCAGTACTTC,CASTTLQGYEQYF
TRBJ1-5,NA,NA,TRBV6-2/TRBV6-3,13,TGTGCCAGCACCGAACAGGGTTCTCAGCCCCAGCATTTT,CASTEQGSQPQHF
TRBJ1-1,NA,few,TRBV3-1,15,TGTGCCAGCAGCCGGGCCAGGGATCTGGACACTGAAGCTTTCTTT,CASSRARDLDTEAFF
TRBJ1-1,TRBD1,few,TRBV2,15,TGTGCCAGCAGTGCGGACAGGATGGAGAACACTGAAGCTTTCTTT,CASSADRMENTEAFF
TRBJ1-1,NA,few,TRBV18,13,TGTGCCAGCTCACCACCAGGGATCACTGAAGCTTTCTTT,CASSPPGITEAFF
TRBJ1-1,NA,NA,TRBV9,15,TGTGCCAGCAGTAAAAACATCGGGGCGAACACTGAAGCTTTCTTT,CASSKNIGANTEAFF
TRBJ1-1,NA,NA,TRBV2,13,TGTGCCAGCAGCGCGGGGGGGTTTACTGAAGCTTTCTTT,CASSAGGFTEAFF
TRBJ1-5,TRBD1,many,TRBV20-1,15,TGCAGTGCTAGTCGTGGGACAGGGGGCAATCAGCCCCAGCATTTT,CSASRGTGGNQPQHF
TRBJ1-5,NA,NA,TRBV6-1,13,TGTGCCAGCATTGGCAGGGAGAGTCAGCCCCAGCATTTT,CASIGRESQPQHF
TRBJ2-1,TRBD1,few,TRBV9,15,TGTGCCAGCAGCCGTAGTGGGACAGGGGAAAATGAGCAGTTCTTC,CASSRSGTGENEQFF